This paragraph reports one T cell receptor (beta chain). The sample is drawn from a study of blood T cell repertoires in COVID-19. Across the whole study: The United States, Italy and Spain provided the acute and convalescent COVID-19 samples. From T cells, B-cell-depleted T cells, or PBMCs came the material, which was cDNA or gDNA.

Original processing notes: For nucleated cells, counts were estimated from reference gene primer amplification. Libraries were prepared by immunoSEQ multiplex PCR; TCRdb keeps only in-frame clonotypes and omits some of them. V and J calls and clone size are those listed in that table; D and trimming were worked out from the DNA. Of a few hundred thousand clones in the sample, about 90% are singletons; the top ten hold more than 10%. What was sequenced was peripheral blood. The sequence was obtained from a woman aged 18-29 years who had recovered from COVID-19.

The CDR3 region is CATTSPEGRTDTQYF. The DNA for the CDR3 is TGTGCCACCACCTCGCCGGAGGGCCGCACAGATACGCAGTATTTT. The chain joins TRBV5-4 to TRBJ2-3, with D maybe TRBD2 (6 bases). Trimming cost V 9 bases and J 1 base, with 18 bases left between them. The germline gives CDR1 SGHNT, CDR2 YYREEE (reference sequence). The CDR3 is 15 residues long. Looking up the rest from reference TRBV5-4 and TRBJ2-3 gives the full variable domain: ETGVTQSPTHLIKTRGQQVTLRCSSQSGHNTVSWYQQALGQGPQFIFQYYREEENGRGNFPPRFSGLQFPNYSSELNVNALELDDSALYLCATTSPEGRTDTQYFGPGTRLTVL.